The following is a TCR beta chain sequence with its context. No cognate antigen has been identified for it. No base qualities exist here, and no much larger clone lies one base off it. Via the germline V gene, CDR1 is SGHTA and CDR2 FQGNSA. Reading from cysteine to phenylalanine, the CDR3 counts 15 amino acids. Only CDR3 DNA is held: 45 bases, read in frame from base 1. The junction shows trimming of 1 base on V and 2 bases on J, plus 12 bases between the germline ends. TCRdb records Illumina HiSeq 1500 as the sequencer. TCRdb handled the public reads itself, with Q25 trimming in fastp and clone calling in MiXCR, and kept productive beta chains. For every CDR3 protein sequence, its rows merge into one entry that carries the most common genes and DNA. A total of hundreds of thousands of distinct CDR3 sequences appear in this sample, about 42% of them only once. Around 45% of the sample is taken by the ten largest.

This sample was taken from a study of T cell repertoires in cytomegalovirus infection (dated by TCRdb to the late 2010s). About the investigation overall: Alongside well-studied HLA-B-restricted epitopes, the peptide stimulations were aimed at recently identified HLA-C-restricted CMV epitopes, whose presentation resists viral immunomodulation. Because public TCR beta signatures pointed to carriage of CMV infection together with the matching HLA type, the HLA type of each donor mattered for the analysis.

Overall results and qualifications from the work: In the ex vivo response, HLA-C-restricted CMV-specific TCR beta clonotypes were dominant, and in two of eight donors the single most frequent clonotype came from this HLA-C-restricted group. Cumulative frequency of public TCR beta family members discriminated carriers of CMV infection plus the relevant HLA type in this cohort and an independent 352-donor cohort.

The label giving this sample's treatment or condition can be read as: in vitro stimulation with specific CMV peptide epitopes to enrich CMV-specific T cells. Sequences were derived from cultured PBMCs, sampled from culture after CMV antigen stimulation. The sequence is built from TRBV7-2 and TRBJ2-7; the D gene is unclear. The TCR was taken from a human donor in good health (CMV status not recorded). Some clones in this sample may be carry-over from other donors' samples. The DNA reads TGTGCCAGCAGCTTAGGAAGGGCCCTAGCCTACGAGCAGTACTTC. This sequence encodes CASSLGRALAYEQYF.